This T cell receptor beta chain emerged from a study of T cells in Graves' hyperthyroidism and ophthalmopathy. Broader study findings: Most thyroid-expanded clonotypes above 0.001 were also found in blood. The model predicted ophthalmopathy a median roughly 6.5 months before onset.

CDR3 size: 13 residues. Looked up from germline, CDR1 is DFQATT and CDR2 is SNEGSKA (reference sequence). V was clipped by 0 bases and J by 5 bases, with 11 bases between them. Criteria for exclusion of patients were uncontrolled infection, other autoimmune disease, pregnancy or lactation. TCR beta CDR3 sequences were amplified from RNA transcripts. First-round RT-PCR of the TCR CDR3 relied on the HTBI primer set. MiXCR was run by TCRdb on the multiplex PCR reads, yielding one entry per CDR3 protein. The sample includes hundreds of thousands of distinct CDR3 sequences, under 15% of them seen just once. This clonotype was detected ten times or more. Its antigen is still unknown.

Sequencing was performed on blood. The source is a woman aged 40 to 50 with Graves' ophthalmopathy. J is TRBJ2-7 and V is TRBV20-1, with D perhaps matching TRBD1 (5 bases). The CDR3, as DNA: TGCAGTGCTAGAGATCTCCAGGGTCACGAGCAGTACTTC. This codes for CSARDLQGHEQYF.